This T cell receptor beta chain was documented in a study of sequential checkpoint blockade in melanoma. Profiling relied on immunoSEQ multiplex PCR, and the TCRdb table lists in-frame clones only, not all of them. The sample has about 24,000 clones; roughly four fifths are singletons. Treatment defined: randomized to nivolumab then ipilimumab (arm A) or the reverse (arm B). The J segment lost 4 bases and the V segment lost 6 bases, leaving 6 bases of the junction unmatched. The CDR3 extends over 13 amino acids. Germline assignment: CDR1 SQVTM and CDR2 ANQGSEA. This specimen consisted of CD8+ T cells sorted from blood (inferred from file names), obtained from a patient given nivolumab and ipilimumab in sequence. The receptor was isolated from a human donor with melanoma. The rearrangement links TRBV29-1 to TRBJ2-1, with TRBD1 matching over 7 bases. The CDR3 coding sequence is TGCAGCGTACGGGGACAGTTATACAATGAGCAGTTCTTC. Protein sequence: CSVRGQLYNEQFF.